This T cell receptor beta chain appears in the sequencing data of a study of cytomegalovirus exposure and HLA in healthy donors. The germline gives CDR1 SGHRS, CDR2 YFSETQ. V lost 0 bases, J lost 1 base, and 6 bases lay in between. The CDR3 has 14 residues. On this clone itself: Its antigen is as yet unknown.

General study findings and limits: The authors assumed roughly uniform sequencing depth across donors for presence/absence analyses.

Each donor was healthy, and each was a bone marrow donor. The PCR ran on 60 Vbeta and 13 Jbeta primers. Original data processing: In a later analysis, tens of millions of unique TCR beta chains included roughly 11 million shared by two or more donors. Repertoires were generated with immunoSEQ multiplex PCR, while TCRdb's copy carries only in-frame clones and drops some. V and J calls and clone size are as listed in that table; D and trimming were resolved from the DNA. Counted here are about 140,000 clones, 77% occurring once; the ten biggest clones make up under 5.5%. Source material: PBMCs. The V gene is TRBV5-1, the J gene TRBJ2-3; D perhaps matches TRBD1 (6 bases). The TCR was taken from a woman aged 50 to 60 in good health and CMV-seronegative. This chain's CDR3 is CASSLDRGTDTQYF. CDR3 in DNA: TGCGCCAGCAGCTTGGACAGGGGCACAGATACGCAGTATTTT.